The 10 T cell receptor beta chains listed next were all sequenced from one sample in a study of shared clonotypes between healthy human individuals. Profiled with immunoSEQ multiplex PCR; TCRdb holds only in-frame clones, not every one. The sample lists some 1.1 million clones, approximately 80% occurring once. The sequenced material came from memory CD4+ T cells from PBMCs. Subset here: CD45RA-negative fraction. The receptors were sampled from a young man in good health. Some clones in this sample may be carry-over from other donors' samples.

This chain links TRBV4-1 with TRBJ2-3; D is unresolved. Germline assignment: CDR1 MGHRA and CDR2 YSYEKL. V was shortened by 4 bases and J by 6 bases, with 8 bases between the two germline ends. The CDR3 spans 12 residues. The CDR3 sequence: CASSLSGDTQYF. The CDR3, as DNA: TGCGCCAGCAGCCTCTCTGGGGATACGCAGTATTTT.

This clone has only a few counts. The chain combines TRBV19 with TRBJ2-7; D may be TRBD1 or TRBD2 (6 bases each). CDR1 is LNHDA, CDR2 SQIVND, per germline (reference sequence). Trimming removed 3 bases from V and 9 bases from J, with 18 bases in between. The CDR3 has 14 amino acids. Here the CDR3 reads CASSIIGTGAGQYF. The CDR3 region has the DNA TGTGCCAGTAGTATTATAGGAACGGGGGCAGGGCAGTACTTC.

DNA of the CDR3: TGCGCCAGCAGCTTAGGGACAGAGTATAGCAATCAGCCCCAGCATTTT. This encodes CASSLGTEYSNQPQHF. The V and J genes are TRBV5-1 and TRBJ1-5; 7 nucleotides agree with TRBD1. Per germline, CDR1 SGHRS and CDR2 YFSETQ. The CDR3 covers 16 residues. The J segment lost 0 bases and the V segment lost 2 bases, leaving 5 bases of the junction unmatched. Full variable domain (rest looked up from reference TRBV5-1 and TRBJ1-5): KAGVTQTPRYLIKTRGQQVTLSCSPISGHRSVSWYQQTPGQGLQFLFEYFSETQRNKGNFPGRFSGRQFSNSRSEMNVSTLELGDSALYLCASSLGTEYSNQPQHFGDGTRLSIL.

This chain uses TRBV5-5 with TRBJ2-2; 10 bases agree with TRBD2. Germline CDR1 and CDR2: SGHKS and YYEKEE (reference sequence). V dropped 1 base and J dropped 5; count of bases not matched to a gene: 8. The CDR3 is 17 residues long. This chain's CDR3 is CASSLTAGGPFTGELFF. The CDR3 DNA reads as TGTGCCAGCAGCTTGACAGCGGGAGGGCCATTTACCGGGGAGCTGTTTTTT.

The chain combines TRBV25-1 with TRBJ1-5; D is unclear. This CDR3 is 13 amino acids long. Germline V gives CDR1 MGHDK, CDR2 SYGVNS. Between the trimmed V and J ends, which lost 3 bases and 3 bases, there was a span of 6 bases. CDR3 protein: CASSDQHNQPQHF. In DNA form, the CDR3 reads TGTGCCAGCAGTGACCAGCACAATCAGCCCCAGCATTTT.

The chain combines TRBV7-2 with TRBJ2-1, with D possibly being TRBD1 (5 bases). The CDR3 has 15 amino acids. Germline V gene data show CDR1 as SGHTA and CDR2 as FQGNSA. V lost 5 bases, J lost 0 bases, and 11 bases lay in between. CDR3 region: CASSLTVSSYNEQFF. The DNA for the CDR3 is TGTGCCAGCAGCCTGACAGTGAGCTCCTACAATGAGCAGTTCTTC.

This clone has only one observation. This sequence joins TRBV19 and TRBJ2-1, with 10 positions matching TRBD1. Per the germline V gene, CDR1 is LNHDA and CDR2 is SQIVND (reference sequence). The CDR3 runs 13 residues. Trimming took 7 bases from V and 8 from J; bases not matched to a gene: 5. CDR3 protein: CASTVTGGDEQFF. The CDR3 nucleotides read TGTGCCAGTACCGTGACAGGGGGCGATGAGCAGTTCTTC. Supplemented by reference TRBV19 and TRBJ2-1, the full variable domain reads DGGITQSPKYLFRKEGQNVTLSCEQNLNHDAMYWYRQDPGQGLRLIYYSQIVNDFQKGDIAEGYSVSREKKESFPLTVTSAQKNPTAFYLCASTVTGGDEQFFGPGTRLTVL.

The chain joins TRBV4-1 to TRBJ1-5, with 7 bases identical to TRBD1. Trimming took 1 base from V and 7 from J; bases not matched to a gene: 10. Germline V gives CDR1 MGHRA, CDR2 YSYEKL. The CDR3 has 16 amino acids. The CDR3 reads CASSQATGQGRQPQHF. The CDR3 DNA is TGCGCCAGCAGCCAAGCGACAGGGCAAGGCCGACAGCCCCAGCATTTT.

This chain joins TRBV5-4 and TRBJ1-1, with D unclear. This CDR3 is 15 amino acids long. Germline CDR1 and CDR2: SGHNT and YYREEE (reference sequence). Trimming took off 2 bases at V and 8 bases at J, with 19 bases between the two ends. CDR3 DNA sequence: TGTGCCAGCAGCTTCGATCCGGGAAGAGAAGTAGAAGCTTTCTTT. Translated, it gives CASSFDPGREVEAFF. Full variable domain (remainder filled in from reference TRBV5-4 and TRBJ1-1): ETGVTQSPTHLIKTRGQQVTLRCSSQSGHNTVSWYQQALGQGPQFIFQYYREEENGRGNFPPRFSGLQFPNYSSELNVNALELDDSALYLCASSFDPGREVEAFFGQGTRLTVV.

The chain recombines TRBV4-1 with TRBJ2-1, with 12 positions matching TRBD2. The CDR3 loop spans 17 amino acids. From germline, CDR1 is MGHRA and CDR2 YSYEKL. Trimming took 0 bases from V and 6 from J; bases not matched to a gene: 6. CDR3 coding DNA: TGCGCCAGCAGCCAAGATACGGCTAGCGGGAGGGCCAATGAGCAGTTCTTC. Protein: CASSQDTASGRANEQFF.